This T cell receptor beta chain was retrieved from a study of cytomegalovirus exposure and HLA in healthy donors. Study-level information: Unique TCR beta sequences numbering about 100 million came from around 180 million T cells in an earlier analysis. Out of 398 genotyped donors, about 80% belonged to the Caucasian-associated ancestry cluster.

Trimming removed 1 base at V and 4 bases at J, with 5 bases between. CDR3 length equals 12 residues. CDR1 and CDR2 from the germline V gene are SGHAT and FQDESV (reference sequence). Participants comprised healthy donors of bone marrow. It was with 60 Vbeta and 13 Jbeta primers that the PCR ran. Libraries were prepared by immunoSEQ multiplex PCR; TCRdb keeps only in-frame clonotypes and omits some of them. The data contain some 120,000 clones, over 75% of them singletons. The table lists this clone with a few counts. This chain links TRBV11-1 with TRBJ2-7; D is uncertain. The receptor was isolated from a young man in good health and CMV-seropositive. Input material: PBMCs. CDR3 coding DNA: TGTGCCAGCAGCTTAGGGGCTTACGAGCAGTACTTC. Protein: CASSLGAYEQYF.